The 6 T cell receptor beta chains below all came from one sample that was sequenced in a study of cytomegalovirus exposure and HLA in healthy donors. 60 Vbeta and 13 Jbeta primers were used in PCR. Repertoires were generated with immunoSEQ multiplex PCR, while TCRdb's copy carries only in-frame clones and drops some. The repertoire has 150,000 to 200,000 clones, 65% to 85% of them found once; the top ten carry roughly 0.098%. Sequenced material: PBMCs. These receptors all stem from a boy aged 2 to 9 in good health and CMV-seronegative.

The chain combines TRBV5-6 with TRBJ1-4; TRBD1 aligns across 8 bases. Trimming cost V 4 bases and J 8 bases; bases outside gene matches: 7. The CDR3 has 14 residues. Germline V CDR1 and CDR2: SGHDT, YYEEEE. The CDR3 region has the DNA TGTGCCAGCAGCGGACACAGGGGGAGAGAAAAACTGTTTTTT. This sequence encodes CASSGHRGREKLFF.

V is TRBV21-1 and J is TRBJ2-2; the table calls TRBD1, which could not be checked here. TRBV21-1 is marked as a pseudogene. The CDR3 has 20 amino acids. The CDR3 DNA reads as TGTGCCAGCACCGCTGATGGGGGACAGCCACCCTTCGCGAACACCGGGGAGCTGTTTTTT. As protein: CASTADGGQPPFANTGELFF.

The genes are TRBV5-8 and TRBJ1-2, with D hard to call. V was trimmed by 4 bases and J by 5 bases, leaving 9 bases between them. From germline, CDR1 is SGHTS and CDR2 YDEGEE. The CDR3 runs 12 residues. CDR3 coding DNA: TGTGCCAGCAGCCTTCGGGGTTATGGCTACACCTTC. Translated: CASSLRGYGYTF.

The rearrangement uses TRBV7-2 and TRBJ2-7; D is perhaps TRBD1 (5 bases). Germline assignment: CDR1 SGHTA and CDR2 FQGNSA. The CDR3 sequence is 12 residues long. V lost 4 bases to trimming and J lost 6 bases, with 10 bases between them. Here the CDR3 reads CASSSSGLEQYF. The DNA of the CDR3 is TGTGCCAGCAGCTCCTCAGGGCTCGAGCAGTACTTC.

The chain carries TRBV7-2 and TRBJ2-3; D unclear. The V and J ends lost 1 base and 0 bases respectively, with 5 bases between them. Germline V gene lookup returns CDR1 SGHTA and CDR2 FQGNSA. The CDR3 extends over 14 amino acids. CDR3 protein: CASSLGASTDTQYF. CDR3 sequence (DNA): TGTGCCAGCAGCTTAGGGGCTAGCACAGATACGCAGTATTTT.

A few counts support this clone. The V call is TRBV7-2, the J call TRBJ2-2; 9 nucleotides align to TRBD1. The CDR3 sequence is 17 residues long. Per germline, CDR1 SGHTA and CDR2 FQGNSA. V lost 6 bases and J lost 5; bases outside the gene matches: 13. CDR3 bases: TGTGCCAGCAGTTTCAACCGGGACAGGGTAGGAACCGGGGAGCTGTTTTTT. Amino acid sequence: CASSFNRDRVGTGELFF.